These 5 T cell receptor beta chains were all obtained from the same sample, sequenced in a study of blood T cell repertoires in COVID-19. Here immunoSEQ multiplex PCR was the method, and the copy in TCRdb shows in-frame clones only, minus some. In the table there are some 120,000 clones, roughly 80% of which are singletons. Sequencing was carried out using peripheral blood. These receptors originate from a man aged 65 to 85 with acute or convalescent COVID-19.

J is TRBJ1-1 and V is TRBV7-6; D unclear. The CDR3 contains 14 residues. The V end lost 5 bases, the J end lost 1 base, and 11 bases lay between the germline ends. Germline V gene lookup returns CDR1 SGHVS and CDR2 FNYEAQ. This CDR3 is CASSPQGGNTEAFF. The CDR3 DNA reads as TGTGCCAGCAGCCCCCAAGGCGGGAACACTGAAGCTTTCTTT.

The CDR3 sequence is CASSLPLPNRDRRVHEQYF. CDR3 nucleotide sequence: TGTGCCAGCAGCTTGCCATTACCTAACCGGGACAGGCGCGTCCACGAGCAGTACTTC. V is TRBV7-9 and J is TRBJ2-7, with 8 bases identical to TRBD1. The length of the CDR3 is 19 residues. Germline CDR1 SEHNR, CDR2 FQNEAQ (reference sequence). V was pared by 3 bases and J by 5 bases, with 21 bases of the junction left unmatched.

The table lists this clone with many counts. The chain joins TRBV2 to TRBJ1-4; D remains ambiguous. The CDR3 runs 12 residues. Germline V gene sequence: CDR1 SNHLY, CDR2 FYNNEI. Trimming took 6 bases from V and 3 from J, leaving 5 bases between them. The CDR3 DNA reads as TGTGCCAGCAGATACTCTAATGAAAAACTGTTTTTT. Protein product: CASRYSNEKLFF.

This sequence joins TRBV5-1 and TRBJ2-2; TRBD1 agrees at 7 bases. This CDR3 spans 15 amino acids. Trimming removed 4 bases from V and 1 base from J; junction bases left unmatched: 4. The V gene's germline CDR1 is SGHRS and CDR2 YFSETQ. CDR3 nucleotides: TGCGCCAGCAGCCACCGGACAGGGAACACCGGGGAGCTGTTTTTT. Amino acids: CASSHRTGNTGELFF.

As for this clone: Other DNA sequences of this sample code for an identical CDR3. V usage is TRBV7-9 and J usage is TRBJ1-3; tentatively, D is TRBD1 (5 bases). CDR1 and CDR2 from the germline V gene are SEHNR and FQNEAQ (reference sequence). This CDR3 has 15 residues. Between the trimmed V and J ends, which lost 1 base and 1 base, there was a span of 8 bases. This chain's CDR3 is CASSLGGASGNTIYF. CDR3 sequence (DNA): TGTGCCAGCAGCTTAGGGGGCGCTTCTGGAAACACCATATATTTT.